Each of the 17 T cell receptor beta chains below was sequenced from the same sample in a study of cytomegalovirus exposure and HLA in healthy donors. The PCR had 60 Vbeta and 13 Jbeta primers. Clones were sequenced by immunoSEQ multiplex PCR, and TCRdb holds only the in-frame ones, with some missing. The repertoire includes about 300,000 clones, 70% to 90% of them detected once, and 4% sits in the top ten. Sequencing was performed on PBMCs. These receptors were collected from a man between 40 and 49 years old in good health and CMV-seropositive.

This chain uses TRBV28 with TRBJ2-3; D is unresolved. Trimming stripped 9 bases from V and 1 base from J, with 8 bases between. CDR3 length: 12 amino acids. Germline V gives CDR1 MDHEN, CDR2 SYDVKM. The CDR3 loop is CASDEGTDTQYF. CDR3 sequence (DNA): TGTGCCAGTGACGAGGGCACAGATACGCAGTATTTT.

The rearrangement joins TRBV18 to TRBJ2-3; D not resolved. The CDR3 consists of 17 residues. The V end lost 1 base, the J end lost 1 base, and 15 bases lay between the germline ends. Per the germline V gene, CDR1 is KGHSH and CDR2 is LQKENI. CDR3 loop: CASSPLDEQPRTDTQYF. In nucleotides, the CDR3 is TGTGCCAGCTCACCACTTGACGAACAGCCTCGCACAGATACGCAGTATTTT.

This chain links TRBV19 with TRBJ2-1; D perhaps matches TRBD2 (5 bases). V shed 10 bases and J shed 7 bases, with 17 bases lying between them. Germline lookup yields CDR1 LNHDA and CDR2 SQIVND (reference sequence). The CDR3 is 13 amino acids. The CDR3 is CATQAALWNEQFF. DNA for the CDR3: TGTGCCACCCAAGCGGCCCTCTGGAATGAGCAGTTCTTC.

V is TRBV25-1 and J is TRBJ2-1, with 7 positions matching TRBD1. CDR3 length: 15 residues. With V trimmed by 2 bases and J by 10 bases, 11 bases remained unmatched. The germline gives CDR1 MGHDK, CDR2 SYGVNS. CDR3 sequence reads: CASSEARQGLPEQFF. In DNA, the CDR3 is TGTGCCAGCAGTGAAGCTAGACAGGGCCTTCCGGAGCAGTTCTTC.

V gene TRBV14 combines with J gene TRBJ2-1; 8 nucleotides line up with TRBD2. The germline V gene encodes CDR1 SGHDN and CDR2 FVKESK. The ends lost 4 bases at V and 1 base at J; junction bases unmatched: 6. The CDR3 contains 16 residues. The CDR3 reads CASSPLTGGSYNEQFF. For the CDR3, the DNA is TGTGCCAGCAGCCCCCTAACGGGAGGGTCCTACAATGAGCAGTTCTTC. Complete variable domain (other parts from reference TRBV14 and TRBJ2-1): EAGVTQFPSHSVIEKGQTVTLRCDPISGHDNLYWYRRVMGKEIKFLLHFVKESKQDESGMPNNRFLAERTGGTYSTLKVQPAELEDSGVYFCASSPLTGGSYNEQFFGPGTRLTVL.

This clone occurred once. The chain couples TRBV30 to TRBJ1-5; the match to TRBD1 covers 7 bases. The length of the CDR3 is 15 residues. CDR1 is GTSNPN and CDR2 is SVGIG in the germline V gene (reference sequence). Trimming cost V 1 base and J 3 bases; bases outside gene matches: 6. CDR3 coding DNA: TGTGCCTGGAGTGGCGACAGGGTCTTCAATCAGCCCCAGCATTTT. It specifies CAWSGDRVFNQPQHF.

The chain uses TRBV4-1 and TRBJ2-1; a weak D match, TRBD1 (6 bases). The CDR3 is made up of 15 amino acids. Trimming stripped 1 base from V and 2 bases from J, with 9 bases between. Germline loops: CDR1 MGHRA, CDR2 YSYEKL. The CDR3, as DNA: TGCGCCAGCAGCCAAGGGGACAATCCCTACAATGAGCAGTTCTTC. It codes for CASSQGDNPYNEQFF.

The CDR3 sequence: CASSRSPDRSGEKLFF. CDR3 coding DNA: TGTGCCAGCAGCCGCTCTCCGGACAGGTCTGGTGAAAAACTGTTTTTT. V and J are TRBV13 and TRBJ1-4, with TRBD1 matching 7 bases. The CDR3 sequence is 16 residues long. Germline V gives CDR1 PRHDT, CDR2 FYEKMQ (reference sequence). With 5 bases clipped from V and 7 bases from J, the junction kept 13 bases outside the gene matches.

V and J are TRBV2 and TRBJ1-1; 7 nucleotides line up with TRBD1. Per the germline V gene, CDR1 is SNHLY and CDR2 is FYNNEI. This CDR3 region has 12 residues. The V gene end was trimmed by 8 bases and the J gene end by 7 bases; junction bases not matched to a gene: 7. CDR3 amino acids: CASQTGSFEAFF. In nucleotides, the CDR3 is TGTGCCAGCCAGACAGGGAGCTTTGAAGCTTTCTTT. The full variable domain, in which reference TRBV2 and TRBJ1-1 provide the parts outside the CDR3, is EPEVTQTPSHQVTQMGQEVILRCVPISNHLYFYWYRQILGQKVEFLVSFYNNEISEKSEIFDDQFSVERPDGSNFTLKIRSTKLEDSAMYFCASQTGSFEAFFGQGTRLTVV.

The CDR3 nucleotides read TGTGCCAGCAGCCTTGGACTAGCGGGAGTGGAGACCCAGTACTTC. It yields the protein CASSLGLAGVETQYF. J is TRBJ2-5 and V is TRBV11-3, with 13 bases aligning to TRBD2. The CDR3 has 15 amino acids. Germline V gene lookup returns CDR1 SGHNT and CDR2 YENEEA. V lost 5 bases and J lost 5; bases outside the gene matches: 5.

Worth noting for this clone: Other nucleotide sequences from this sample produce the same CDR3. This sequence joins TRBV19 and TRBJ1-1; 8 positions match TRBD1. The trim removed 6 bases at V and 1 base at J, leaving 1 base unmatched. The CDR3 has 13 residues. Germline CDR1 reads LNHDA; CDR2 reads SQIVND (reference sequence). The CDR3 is CASSDRGNTEAFF. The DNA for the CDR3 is TGTGCCAGTAGCGACAGGGGGAACACTGAAGCTTTCTTT.

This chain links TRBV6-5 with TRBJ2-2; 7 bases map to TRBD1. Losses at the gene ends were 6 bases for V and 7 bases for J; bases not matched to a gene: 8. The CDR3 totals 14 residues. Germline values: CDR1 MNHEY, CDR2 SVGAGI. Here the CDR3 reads CASSPGTDVGELFF. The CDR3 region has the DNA TGTGCCAGCAGCCCCGGGACAGATGTCGGGGAGCTGTTTTTT.

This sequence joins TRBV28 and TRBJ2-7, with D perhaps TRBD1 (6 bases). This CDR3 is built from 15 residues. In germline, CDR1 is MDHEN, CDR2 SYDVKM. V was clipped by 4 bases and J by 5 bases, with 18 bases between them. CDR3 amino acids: CASSYVDRIQHEQYF. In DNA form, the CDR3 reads TGTGCCAGCAGTTACGTCGACAGGATCCAGCACGAGCAGTACTTC.

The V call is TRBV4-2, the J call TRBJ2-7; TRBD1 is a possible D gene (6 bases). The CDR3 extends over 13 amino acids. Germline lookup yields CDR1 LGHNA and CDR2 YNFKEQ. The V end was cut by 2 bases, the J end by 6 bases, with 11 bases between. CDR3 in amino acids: CASSQQGPSEQYF. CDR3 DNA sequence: TGTGCCAGCAGCCAACAGGGGCCAAGCGAGCAGTACTTC.

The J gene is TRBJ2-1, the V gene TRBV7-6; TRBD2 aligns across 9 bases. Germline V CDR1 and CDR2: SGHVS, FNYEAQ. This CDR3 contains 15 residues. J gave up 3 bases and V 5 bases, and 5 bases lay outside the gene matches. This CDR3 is CASSQLAGYYNEQFF. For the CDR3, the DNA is TGTGCCAGCAGCCAACTAGCGGGTTACTACAATGAGCAGTTCTTC.

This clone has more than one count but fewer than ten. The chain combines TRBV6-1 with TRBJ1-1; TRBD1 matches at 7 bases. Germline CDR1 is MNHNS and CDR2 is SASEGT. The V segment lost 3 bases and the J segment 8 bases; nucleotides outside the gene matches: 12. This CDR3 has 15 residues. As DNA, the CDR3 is TGTGCCAGCAGTGACCCACCCGACAGGGTGTGGGAAGCTTTCTTT. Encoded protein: CASSDPPDRVWEAFF.

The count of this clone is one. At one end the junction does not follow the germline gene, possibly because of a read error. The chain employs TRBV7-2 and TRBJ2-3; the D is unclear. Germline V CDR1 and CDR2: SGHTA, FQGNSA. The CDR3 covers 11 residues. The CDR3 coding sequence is TGTGCCAGCAGCGTCACAAATACGCAGTATTTT. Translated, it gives CASSVTNTQYF.